The 7 T cell receptor beta chains reported below all come from one sample, sequenced in a study of cytomegalovirus exposure and HLA in healthy donors. In the PCR, 60 Vbeta and 13 Jbeta primers were used. The repertoire was sequenced with immunoSEQ multiplex PCR; TCRdb's copy has only in-frame clones and lacks some. Of approximately 88,000 clones in the sample, 80% were seen once. The sequencing sample was made of PBMCs. Receptor source: a man between 18 and 29 years old in good health and CMV-seronegative.

This clone was counted a few times. The chain uses TRBV7-2 and TRBJ2-3; TRBD2 matches at 9 bases. J lost 1 base, V lost 5 bases, and 7 bases had no gene match. The CDR3 totals 16 residues. Germline loops: CDR1 SGHTA, CDR2 FQGNSA. CDR3 residues: CASSPLAGARTDTQYF. The CDR3 DNA follows: TGTGCCAGCAGCCCCTTAGCGGGGGCCCGCACAGATACGCAGTATTTT.

V and J are TRBV18 and TRBJ2-5, with D possibly matching TRBD1 (5 bases). The J call may be mistaken, given a closer DNA end match to TRBJ2-7. CDR3 size: 16 residues. Germline loops: CDR1 KGHSH, CDR2 LQKENI. CDR3 DNA: TGTGCCAGCTCACCACCGGGGCCGATCAGAAGCTACGAGCAGTACTTC. Translated: CASSPPGPIRSYEQYF.

The CDR3 DNA sequence: TGCAGTGCTAGGGAGTACAATGAGCAGTTCTTC. Translated: CSAREYNEQFF. This chain connects TRBV20-1 to TRBJ2-1; no reliable D call. Germline lookup yields CDR1 DFQATT and CDR2 SNEGSKA (reference sequence). The CDR3 extends over 11 amino acids. V gave up 3 bases and J gave up 4 bases, with 4 bases separating them.

The rearrangement joins TRBV30 to TRBJ2-7, with D perhaps matching TRBD2 (6 bases). CDR1 and CDR2 from the germline V gene are GTSNPN and SVGIG (reference sequence). The CDR3 runs to 13 residues. The ends were cut back, 2 bases at V and 6 bases at J, with 14 bases in the middle. The DNA of the CDR3 is TGTGCCTGGAGTACGGGACTCGACACCGAGCAGTACTTC. It codes for CAWSTGLDTEQYF.

The CDR3 region has the DNA TGTGCCAGCAGTCCCGGGGGGCGGGGGAATTCACCCCTCCACTTT. Translating gives CASSPGGRGNSPLHF. V is TRBV7-6 and J is TRBJ1-6; TRBD1 might be the D (6 bases). V dropped 6 bases and J dropped 7 bases, with 16 bases sitting between them. Germline V lookup: CDR1 SGHVS, CDR2 FNYEAQ. This CDR3 is built from 15 residues. The full variable domain, in which reference TRBV7-6 and TRBJ1-6 provide the parts outside the CDR3, is GAGVSQSPRYKVTKRGQDVALRCDPISGHVSLYWYRQALGQGPEFLTYFNYEAQQDKSGLPNDRFSAERPEGSISTLTIQRTEQRDSAMYRCASSPGGRGNSPLHFGNGTRLTVT.

J is TRBJ2-7 and V is TRBV19, with TRBD1 identical over 10 bases. V was pared by 6 bases and J by 2 bases, with 1 base of the junction left unmatched. The CDR3 runs to 13 residues. CDR1 is LNHDA, CDR2 SQIVND, per germline (reference sequence). The CDR3 loop reads CASRGTGAYEQYF. CDR3 coding DNA: TGTGCCAGTAGGGGGACAGGGGCCTACGAGCAGTACTTC.

This clone was seen a few times. The V call is TRBV6-1, the J call TRBJ1-1; TRBD1 agrees at 7 bases. The CDR3 is 16 residues long. The germline gives CDR1 MNHNS, CDR2 SASEGT. J was trimmed by 3 bases and V by 3 bases; bases with no gene match: 10. For the CDR3, the DNA is TGTGCCAGCAGTGACGACAGGGTTCGATGGGACACTGAAGCTTTCTTT. Amino acids: CASSDDRVRWDTEAFF.